This is a list of T cell receptor beta chains from one sample in a study of blood T cell repertoires in COVID-19. Clones were read by immunoSEQ multiplex PCR, and TCRdb kept only the in-frame ones, dropping some. Here the sample spans 70,000 or so clones, roughly three quarters being singletons. Sequencing was carried out using peripheral blood. These receptors came from a man aged 55 to 70 with acute or convalescent COVID-19. CDR3s include the opening cysteine and the closing phenylalanine or tryptophan. A D gene is named only where the DNA matches it firmly.

v_call: TRBV10-1
d_call: TRBD2
j_call: TRBJ2-1
cdr3_aa: CASSGLAGGIEQFF
cdr3_nt: TGCGCCAGCAGCGGACTAGCGGGGGGGATTGAGCAGTTCTTC

v_call: TRBV20-1
d_call: TRBD2
j_call: TRBJ2-1
cdr3_aa: CSASRASGGAEQFF
cdr3_nt: TGCAGTGCTAGTCGGGCTAGCGGGGGGGCCGAGCAGTTCTTC

v_call: TRBV29-1
d_call: -
j_call: TRBJ1-1
cdr3_aa: CSVVQTEAFF
cdr3_nt: TGCAGCGTTGTTCAGACTGAAGCTTTCTTT

v_call: TRBV7-2
d_call: -
j_call: TRBJ2-7
cdr3_aa: CASGPQTGNYEQYF
cdr3_nt: TGTGCCAGCGGCCCTCAGACGGGGAACTACGAGCAGTACTTC

v_call: TRBV29-1
d_call: TRBD1
j_call: TRBJ1-4
cdr3_aa: CSYQQGAGTNEKLFF
cdr3_nt: TGCAGTTACCAACAGGGGGCAGGGACTAATGAAAAACTGTTTTTT

v_call: TRBV2
d_call: -
j_call: TRBJ2-5
cdr3_aa: CASSEQQQGTQYF
cdr3_nt: TGTGCCAGCAGTGAGCAACAGCAAGGGACCCAGTACTTC

v_call: TRBV5-4
d_call: TRBD1
j_call: TRBJ1-2
cdr3_aa: CASSFGQGYGYTF
cdr3_nt: TGTGCCAGCAGCTTTGGACAGGGGTATGGCTACACCTTC

v_call: TRBV11-3
d_call: TRBD1
j_call: TRBJ2-7
cdr3_aa: CASSPQGASYEQYF
cdr3_nt: TGTGCCAGCAGTCCACAGGGGGCATCTTACGAGCAGTACTTC

v_call: TRBV7-3
d_call: -
j_call: TRBJ2-3
cdr3_aa: CASSLTSKRSTDTQYF
cdr3_nt: TGTGCCAGCAGCTTAACGTCCAAGCGGAGCACAGATACGCAGTATTTT

v_call: TRBV18
d_call: TRBD1
j_call: TRBJ2-7
cdr3_aa: CASSGQGTASYEQYF
cdr3_nt: TGTGCCAGCTCAGGTCAAGGGACAGCCTCCTACGAGCAGTACTTC